The clone carrying this TCR beta chain showed up just a few times. The antigen is undetermined. Unique molecular identifiers were used to barcode this TCRbeta library. TCRdb itself ran the PCR reads through MiXCR, one entry per CDR3 protein. The sample records more than 200,000 distinct CDR3 sequences, more than 20% being singletons. CDR1 MNHEY and CDR2 SMNVEV come from the germline V gene (reference sequence). The CDR3 spans 16 residues. The V gene lost 3 bases and the J gene lost 2 bases, with 16 bases spanning the gap. This record comes from a study of T-cell reconstitution after alpha-beta-depleted transplantation in children. Study-wide points: Expanded graft clones, several hundred of them, were reportedly the source of alpha-beta T cells about two months after transplant. Elevated TCRbeta diversity at day 60 was traced, in some patients, to surviving recipient T cells and thymic progenitors. The authors attributed T-cell counts and diversity one year after transplant mostly to newly produced T cells.

This sample comprised PBMCs, mostly from graft donor cells, obtained 360 days after TCRalphabeta/CD19-depleted stem cell transplant. The V call is TRBV27, the J call TRBJ1-1; D call uncertain. The TCR originated in a female patient between 2 and 15 years old who had a stem cell transplant for congenital amegakaryocytic thrombocytopenia, so the T cells may come from the graft donor. The CDR3 DNA reads as TGTGCCAGCAGTTTCGGACCGTCGTCGACAAACACTGAAGCTTTCTTT. Its protein product is CASSFGPSSTNTEAFF.